The 27 T cell receptor beta chains in this list originate from one sample, sequenced in a study of T cell repertoires in cytomegalovirus infection. No antigen has been identified for these receptors. Via MiXCR, TCRdb re-called the reads, giving one row per CDR3 protein. The sample has some 800,000 distinct CDR3 sequences, about 30% seen once; the top ten hold around an eighth. Sequencing used cultured CD8+ T cells from PBMCs, obtained from culture after CMV antigen stimulation. These receptors originate from a human donor in good health (CMV status not recorded). Some clones in this sample may be carry-over from other donors' samples.

This rearrangement joins TRBV9 to TRBJ1-1; D is unresolved. The CDR3 is 14 residues long. V was pared by 3 bases and J by 1 base, with 10 bases between. Germline-derived CDR1 and CDR2 are SGDLS and YYNGEE. This CDR3 is CASSATMQNTEAFF. CDR3 nucleotide sequence: TGTGCCAGCAGCGCTACGATGCAGAACACTGAAGCTTTCTTT.

In its sample, this clonotype was seen many times. This chain joins TRBV5-4 and TRBJ2-1; TRBD1 might be the D (6 bases). This CDR3 region has 16 residues. The ends were cut back, 0 bases at V and 7 bases at J, with 17 bases in the middle. From germline, CDR1 is SGHNT and CDR2 YYREEE (reference sequence). Here the CDR3 DNA reads TGTGCCAGCAGCTTGGAAGAGGGGGTAAGGGGAAATGAGCAGTTCTTC. It specifies CASSLEEGVRGNEQFF.

Ten or more counts support this clonotype. V usage is TRBV7-9 and J usage is TRBJ1-2; TRBD1 matches 9 bases. CDR1 is SEHNR and CDR2 is FQNEAQ in the germline V gene (reference sequence). V trimming: 2 bases; J trimming: 8 bases; junction bases outside the gene matches: 12. The CDR3 is made up of 16 amino acids. CDR3 nucleotide sequence: TGTGCCAGCAGCTTAATCCGGGACAGGGACCCTCGAGGCTACACCTTC. This encodes CASSLIRDRDPRGYTF.

This clonotype was seen more than once but under ten times. CDR3 bases: TGTGCCAGCAGCCTAGACACCCCTACCTACGAGCAGTACTTC. Its protein product is CASSLDTPTYEQYF. The chain combines TRBV7-2 with TRBJ2-7; D is uncertain. V was clipped by 5 bases and J by 2 bases, with 13 bases between them. The CDR3 has 14 amino acids. Per germline, CDR1 SGHTA and CDR2 FQGNSA.

This clonotype came up a few times. The V call is TRBV6-5, the J call TRBJ2-1; D unresolved. The length of the CDR3 is 14 residues. Deletions cut 5 bases from V and 9 bases from J, with 17 bases between. Germline V gene lookup returns CDR1 MNHEY and CDR2 SVGAGI. The chain's CDR3 is CASSPGRTPTEQFF. For the CDR3, the DNA is TGTGCCAGCAGTCCGGGTCGAACTCCCACTGAGCAGTTCTTC.

This clonotype was counted many times. The V gene is TRBV7-4, the J gene TRBJ2-3; a weak D match, TRBD2 (6 bases). Germline-derived CDR1 and CDR2 are SGHVT and SQSDAQ. This CDR3 is built from 20 residues. The germline V and J ends were trimmed by 3 bases and 1 base, with 26 bases remaining between them. The CDR3 DNA follows: TGTGCCAGCAGCTTCTCGTCTCTGGCCTCCGGCAAGCGGGGCACAGATACGCAGTATTTT. Amino acids: CASSFSSLASGKRGTDTQYF.

This clonotype was detected only a few times. This chain connects TRBV7-8 to TRBJ1-6; D unclear. This CDR3 spans 17 amino acids. The V gene lost 1 base and the J gene lost 5 bases, with 15 bases spanning the gap. Per germline, CDR1 SGHVS and CDR2 FQNEAQ. CDR3 bases: TGTGCCAGCAGCTTAGTCGGCCGTCCGGGCCATAATTCACCCCTCCACTTT. Encoded protein: CASSLVGRPGHNSPLHF.

The chain recombines TRBV5-5 with TRBJ2-1, with 12 nucleotides matching TRBD2. CDR3 length equals 16 residues. Germline lookup yields CDR1 SGHKS and CDR2 YYEKEE (reference sequence). The V and J ends lost 5 bases and 4 bases, in that order; junction bases with no gene match: 7. The DNA for the CDR3 is TGTGCCAGCAGACCCACTAGCGGGGGGTTGTACAATGAGCAGTTCTTC. Translating it yields CASRPTSGGLYNEQFF.

The V call is TRBV4-3, the J call TRBJ1-1; tentatively, D is TRBD1 (5 bases). The CDR3 is made up of 15 amino acids. The V and J ends lost 3 bases and 2 bases respectively, with 13 bases between them. Germline loops: CDR1 LGHNA, CDR2 YSLEER. In DNA, the CDR3 is TGCGCCAGCAGCCAGAAGAGACAGACAAACACTGAAGCTTTCTTT. Translation: CASSQKRQTNTEAFF.

This clonotype was counted only a few times. The chain is built from TRBV9 and TRBJ2-5; D is ambiguous. Germline loops: CDR1 SGDLS, CDR2 YYNGEE. The CDR3 has 14 residues. V lost 0 bases, J lost 5 bases, and 11 bases lay in between. The CDR3 bases are TGTGCCAGCAGCGTAGAGGGCACCGGGGAGACCCAGTACTTC. It translates to CASSVEGTGETQYF. Full variable domain (missing parts from reference TRBV9 and TRBJ2-5): DSGVTQTPKHLITATGQRVTLRCSPRSGDLSVYWYQQSLDQGLQFLIQYYNGEERAKGNILERFSAQQFPDLHSELNLSSLELGDSALYFCASSVEGTGETQYFGPGTRLLVL.

V is TRBV7-9 and J is TRBJ2-7; 7 bases map to TRBD1. V lost 6 bases and J lost 4; bases outside the gene matches: 12. Germline loops: CDR1 SEHNR, CDR2 FQNEAQ (reference sequence). There are 15 residues in the CDR3. The CDR3 is CASSRDRDGSYEQYV. CDR3 coding DNA: TGTGCCAGCAGTCGGGACAGAGACGGTTCTTACGAGCAGTACGTC.

V is TRBV27 and J is TRBJ1-5; 11 positions agree with TRBD1. The J segment lost 9 bases and the V segment lost 6 bases, leaving 19 bases of the junction unmatched. This CDR3 has 18 residues. CDR1 is MNHEY and CDR2 is SMNVEV in the germline V gene (reference sequence). DNA of the CDR3: TGTGCCAGCAGCTCTCCTCTTTCCGGGACAGGGGGGGACCGGCCCCAGCATTTT. Its protein is CASSSPLSGTGGDRPQHF.

The chain links TRBV5-6 to TRBJ2-2, with D maybe TRBD1 (6 bases). There are 15 residues in the CDR3. Germline CDR1 SGHDT, CDR2 YYEEEE. V was trimmed by 2 bases and J by 6 bases, leaving 14 bases between them. CDR3 amino acids: CASSFNRVLAGELFF. The CDR3 DNA sequence: TGTGCCAGCAGCTTTAACAGGGTTCTCGCCGGGGAGCTGTTTTTT.

The chain combines TRBV2 with TRBJ1-5, with D unresolved. This CDR3 comprises 15 residues. Trimming left V 4 bases short and J 2 bases short, with 12 bases between. Germline V gene lookup returns CDR1 SNHLY and CDR2 FYNNEI. The CDR3 DNA is TGTGCCAGCAGTGTGGTACGGACTGGCAATCAGCCCCAGCATTTT. It encodes CASSVVRTGNQPQHF.

This rearrangement joins TRBV29-1 to TRBJ1-1, with D perhaps matching TRBD1 (6 bases). The CDR3 loop spans 13 amino acids. Trimming removed 4 bases at V and 1 base at J, with 10 bases between. CDR1 and CDR2 (germline): SQVTM, ANQGSEA. CDR3 nucleotide sequence: TGCAGCGTTGTTGGGGGGCGGAACACTGAAGCTTTCTTT. The encoded protein is CSVVGGRNTEAFF.

The chain recombines TRBV7-9 with TRBJ2-7; possibly TRBD1 for D (6 bases). CDR3 length: 12 residues. The V gene's germline CDR1 is SEHNR and CDR2 FQNEAQ (reference sequence). Trimming pared 6 bases from V and 10 bases from J, leaving 16 bases between. The CDR3 DNA reads TGTGCCAGCAGTCCTACAGGGATAGCACAGTACGTC. It translates to CASSPTGIAQYV.

The chain joins TRBV12-3 or TRBV12-4 to TRBJ2-5, with D perhaps matching TRBD2 (6 bases). The CDR3 is 13 residues long. V dropped 10 bases and J dropped 1 base, with 13 bases sitting between them. CDR3 in amino acids: CANRSGPQETQYF. CDR3 bases: TGTGCCAACAGAAGCGGGCCCCAAGAGACCCAGTACTTC.

The chain carries TRBV12-3 or TRBV12-4 and TRBJ2-5, with 7 bases aligning to TRBD1. The CDR3 runs 15 residues. V lost 6 bases to trimming and J lost 5 bases; unmatched junction nucleotides: 12. The CDR3 protein is CASSSGQPRRETQYF. The CDR3 coding sequence is TGTGCCAGCAGCTCGGGACAGCCCCGTCGGGAGACCCAGTACTTC.

The chain joins TRBV12-3 or TRBV12-4 to TRBJ1-5, with 12 bases identical to TRBD1. There are 16 residues in the CDR3. Unmatched junction bases numbered 5, after V lost 5 bases and J lost 3 bases. The CDR3 loop reads CASSGGDRGHNQPQHF. CDR3 coding DNA: TGTGCCAGCAGTGGGGGGGACAGGGGGCACAATCAGCCCCAGCATTTT.

At least ten counts were recorded for this clonotype. V usage is TRBV7-6 and J usage is TRBJ2-1; TRBD2 aligns across 7 bases. The CDR3 spans 13 residues. In germline, CDR1 is SGHVS, CDR2 FNYEAQ. V dropped 5 bases and J dropped 5; count of bases not matched to a gene: 3. DNA for the CDR3: TGTGCCAGCAGCATCGGGACTAACAATGAGCAGTTCTTC. It codes for CASSIGTNNEQFF.

V is TRBV12-5 and J is TRBJ1-5; D might be TRBD1 (6 bases). V was clipped by 5 bases and J by 5 bases, with 13 bases between them. CDR3 length: 14 amino acids. Looked up from germline, CDR1 is LGHNT and CDR2 is FRNRAP. Written as DNA, the CDR3 is TGTGCTAGTGGTATACAGGGATCGGATCAGCCCCAGCATTTT. Its translation: CASGIQGSDQPQHF. The variable domain in full, completed from reference TRBV12-5 and TRBJ1-5, reads DARVTQTPRHKVTEMGQEVTMRCQPILGHNTVFWYRQTMMQGLELLAYFRNRAPLDDSGMPKDRFSAEMPDATLATLKIQPSEPRDSAVYFCASGIQGSDQPQHFGDGTRLSIL.

The chain is built from TRBV4-1 and TRBJ1-4; possibly TRBD1 for D (6 bases). Germline CDR1 MGHRA, CDR2 YSYEKL. V gave up 6 bases and J gave up 14 bases, with 16 bases separating them. The CDR3 consists of 12 residues. The CDR3 protein is CASSPDRDMLFF. The CDR3 coding sequence is TGCGCCAGCAGTCCCGACCGGGACATGCTGTTTTTT.

This clonotype was counted once. The chain is built from TRBV7-6 and TRBJ1-1; a possible D gene is TRBD1 (5 bases). CDR1 and CDR2 (germline): SGHVS, FNYEAQ. The CDR3 is made up of 15 amino acids. Trimming pared 3 bases from V and 1 base from J, leaving 12 bases between. The DNA of the CDR3 is TGTGCCAGCAGCTTCGGAGAGGGGAGGAACACTGAAGCTTTCTTT. Translation: CASSFGEGRNTEAFF.

CDR3 coding DNA: TGTGCCAGCAGTTTATGGCGGGGGGGCCCAGATACGCAGTATTTT. Protein: CASSLWRGGPDTQYF. The chain uses TRBV27 and TRBJ2-3, with 9 bases aligning to TRBD2. Germline trimming cut 1 base from V and 4 bases from J; bases unmatched to any gene: 3. The length of the CDR3 is 15 residues. Germline lookup yields CDR1 MNHEY and CDR2 SMNVEV (reference sequence).

In this sample, this clonotype turned up once. The junction does not match germline at one end; this may be a read error. The chain couples TRBV12-3 or TRBV12-4 to TRBJ1-5; perhaps TRBD1 as D (5 bases). The length of the CDR3 is 15 residues. CDR3 in amino acids: CAGSSSLRVNQPQHF. The CDR3 DNA sequence: TGTGCCGGCAGTTCTAGTCTCAGGGTGAATCAGCCCCAGCATTTT.

The chain uses TRBV10-3 and TRBJ1-2, with 9 nucleotides matching TRBD1. J lost 0 bases, V lost 10 bases, and 6 bases had no gene match. Germline V lookup: CDR1 ENHRY, CDR2 SYGVKD. This CDR3 region has 14 residues. The CDR3 region is CATTGQGSNYGYTF. The CDR3, as DNA: TGTGCCACCACCGGACAGGGGTCTAACTATGGCTACACCTTC.

The chain joins TRBV12-3 or TRBV12-4 to TRBJ2-3; D is uncertain. CDR3 length equals 13 residues. Between the trimmed V and J ends, which lost 3 bases and 2 bases, there was a span of 6 bases. CDR3 in amino acids: CASSFADTDTQYF. The CDR3 nucleotides read TGTGCCAGCAGTTTTGCAGACACAGATACGCAGTATTTT.